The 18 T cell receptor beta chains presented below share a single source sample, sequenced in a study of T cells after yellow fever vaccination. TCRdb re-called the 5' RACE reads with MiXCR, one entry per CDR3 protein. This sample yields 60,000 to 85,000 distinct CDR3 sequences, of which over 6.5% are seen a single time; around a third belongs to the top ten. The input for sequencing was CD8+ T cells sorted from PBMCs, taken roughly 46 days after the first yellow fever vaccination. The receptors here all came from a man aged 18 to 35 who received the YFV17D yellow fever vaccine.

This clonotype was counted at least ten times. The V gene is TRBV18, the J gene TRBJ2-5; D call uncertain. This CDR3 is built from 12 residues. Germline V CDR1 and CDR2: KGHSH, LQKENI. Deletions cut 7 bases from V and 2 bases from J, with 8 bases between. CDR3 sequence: CASCDFQETQYF. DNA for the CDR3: TGTGCCAGCTGTGACTTTCAAGAGACCCAGTACTTC.

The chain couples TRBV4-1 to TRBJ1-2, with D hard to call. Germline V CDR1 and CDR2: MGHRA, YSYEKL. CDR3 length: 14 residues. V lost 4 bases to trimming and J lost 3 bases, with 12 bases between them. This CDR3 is CASSPWTGDYGYTF. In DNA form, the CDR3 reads TGCGCCAGCAGCCCCTGGACGGGAGACTATGGCTACACCTTC.

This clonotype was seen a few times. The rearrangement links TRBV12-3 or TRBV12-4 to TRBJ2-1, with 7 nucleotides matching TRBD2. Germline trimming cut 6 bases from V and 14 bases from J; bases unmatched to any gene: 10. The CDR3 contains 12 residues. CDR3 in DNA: TGTGCCAGCAGCTCCGGGCGGGGGATAGAGTTCTTC. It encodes CASSSGRGIEFF.

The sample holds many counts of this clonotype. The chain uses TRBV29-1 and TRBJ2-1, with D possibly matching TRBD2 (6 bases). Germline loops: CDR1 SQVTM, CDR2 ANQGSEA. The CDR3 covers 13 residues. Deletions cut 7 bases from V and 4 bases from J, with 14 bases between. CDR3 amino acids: CSGRLVTYNEQFF. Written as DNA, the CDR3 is TGCAGCGGACGACTAGTGACGTACAATGAGCAGTTCTTC.

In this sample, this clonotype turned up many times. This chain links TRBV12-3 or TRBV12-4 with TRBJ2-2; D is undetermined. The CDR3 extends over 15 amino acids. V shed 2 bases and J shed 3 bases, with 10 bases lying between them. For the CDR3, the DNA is TGTGCCAGCAGTTTAAGTCGGGCGTACACCGGGGAGCTGTTTTTT. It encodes CASSLSRAYTGELFF.

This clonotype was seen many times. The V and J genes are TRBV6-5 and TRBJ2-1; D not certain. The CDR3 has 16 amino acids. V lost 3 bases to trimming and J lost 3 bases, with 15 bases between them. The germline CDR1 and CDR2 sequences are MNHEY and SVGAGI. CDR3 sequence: CASSYPISLNYNEQFF. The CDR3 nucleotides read TGTGCCAGCAGTTATCCTATTAGCTTGAACTACAATGAGCAGTTCTTC.

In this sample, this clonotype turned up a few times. The CDR3 region has the DNA TGTGCCAGCAGCCGTCCCGGGACTGGGAATGAGCAGTTCTTC. It specifies CASSRPGTGNEQFF. The chain uses TRBV3-1 and TRBJ2-1; the D gene is possibly TRBD2 (6 bases). CDR3 length: 14 residues. Germline-derived CDR1 and CDR2 are LGHDT and YNNKEL (reference sequence). V was cut by 4 bases and J by 7 bases, with 14 bases left in between.

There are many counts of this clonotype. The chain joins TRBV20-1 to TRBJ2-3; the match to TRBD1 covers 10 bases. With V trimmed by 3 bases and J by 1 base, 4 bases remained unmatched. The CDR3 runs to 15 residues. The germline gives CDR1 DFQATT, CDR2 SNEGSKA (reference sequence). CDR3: CSASNGTGGTDTQYF. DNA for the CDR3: TGCAGTGCTAGTAATGGGACAGGGGGCACAGATACGCAGTATTTT.

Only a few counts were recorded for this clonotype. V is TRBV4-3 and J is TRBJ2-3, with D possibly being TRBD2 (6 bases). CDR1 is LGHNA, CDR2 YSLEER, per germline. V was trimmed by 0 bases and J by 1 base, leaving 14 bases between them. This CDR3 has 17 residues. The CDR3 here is CASSQEKARGGTDTQYF. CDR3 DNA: TGCGCCAGCAGCCAAGAAAAAGCGCGGGGCGGCACAGATACGCAGTATTTT.

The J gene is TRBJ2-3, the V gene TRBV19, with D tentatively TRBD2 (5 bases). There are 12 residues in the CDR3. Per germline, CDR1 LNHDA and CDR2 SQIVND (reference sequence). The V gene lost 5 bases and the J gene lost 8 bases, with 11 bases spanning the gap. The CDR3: CASSGLAVTQYF. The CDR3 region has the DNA TGTGCCAGTAGTGGGCTAGCAGTTACGCAGTATTTT.

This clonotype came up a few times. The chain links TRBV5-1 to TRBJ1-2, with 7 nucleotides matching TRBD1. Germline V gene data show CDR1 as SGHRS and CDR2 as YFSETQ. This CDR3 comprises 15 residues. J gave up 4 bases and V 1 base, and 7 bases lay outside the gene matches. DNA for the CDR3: TGCGCCAGCAGCTTGATTGGAGGGGACAGCTATGGCTACACCTTC. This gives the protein CASSLIGGDSYGYTF.

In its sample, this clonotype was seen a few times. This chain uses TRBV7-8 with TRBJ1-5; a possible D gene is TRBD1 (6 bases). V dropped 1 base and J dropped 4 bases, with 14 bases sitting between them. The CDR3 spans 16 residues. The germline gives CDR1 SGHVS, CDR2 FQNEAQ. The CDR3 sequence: CASSLVGADGNQPQHF. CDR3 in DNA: TGTGCCAGCAGCTTAGTGGGGGCGGACGGAAATCAGCCCCAGCATTTT.

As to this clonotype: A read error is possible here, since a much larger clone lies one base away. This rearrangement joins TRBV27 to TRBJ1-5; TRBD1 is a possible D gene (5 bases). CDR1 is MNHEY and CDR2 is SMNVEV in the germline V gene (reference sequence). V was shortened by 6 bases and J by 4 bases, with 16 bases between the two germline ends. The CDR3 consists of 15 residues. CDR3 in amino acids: CASRPGRLGNQPQHF. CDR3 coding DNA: TGTGCCAGCAGACCGGGACGATTAGGAAATCAGCCCCAGCATTTT.

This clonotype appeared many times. The CDR3 region is CSARDPMTGNYGYTF. CDR3 nucleotide sequence: TGCAGTGCTAGAGACCCTATGACAGGGAACTATGGCTACACCTTC. This chain connects TRBV20-1 to TRBJ1-2; 7 bases line up with TRBD1. The V gene's germline CDR1 is DFQATT and CDR2 SNEGSKA (reference sequence). The CDR3 has 15 residues. Trimming removed 0 bases from V and 2 bases from J; junction bases left unmatched: 6.

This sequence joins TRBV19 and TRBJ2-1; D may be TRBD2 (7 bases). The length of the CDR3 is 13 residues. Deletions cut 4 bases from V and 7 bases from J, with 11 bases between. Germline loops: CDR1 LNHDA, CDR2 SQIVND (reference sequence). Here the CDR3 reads CASSKGGVNEQFF. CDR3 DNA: TGTGCCAGTAGTAAGGGGGGGGTAAATGAGCAGTTCTTC.

The CDR3 DNA sequence: TGTGCCAGCATATCGACACCTACTAACCAAGAGACCCAGTACTTC. Protein product: CASISTPTNQETQYF. The chain uses TRBV7-9 and TRBJ2-5, with unresolved D. CDR1 and CDR2 (germline): SEHNR, FQNEAQ (reference sequence). The CDR3 extends over 15 amino acids. V was cut by 7 bases and J by 0 bases, with 15 bases left in between.

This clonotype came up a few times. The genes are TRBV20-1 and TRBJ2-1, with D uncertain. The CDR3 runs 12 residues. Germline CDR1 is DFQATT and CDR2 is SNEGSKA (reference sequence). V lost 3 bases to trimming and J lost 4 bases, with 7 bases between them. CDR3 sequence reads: CSASTVYNEQFF. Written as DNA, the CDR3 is TGCAGTGCTAGCACTGTTTACAATGAGCAGTTCTTC.

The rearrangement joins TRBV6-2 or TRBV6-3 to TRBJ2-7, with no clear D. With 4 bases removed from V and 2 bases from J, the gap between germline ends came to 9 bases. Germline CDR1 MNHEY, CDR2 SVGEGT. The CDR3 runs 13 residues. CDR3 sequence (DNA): TGTGCCAGCAGTTCTGTCGCAACCTACGAGCAGTACTTC. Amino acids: CASSSVATYEQYF.